This section outlines one T cell receptor beta chain sequence together with its context. V gave up 0 bases and J gave up 2 bases, with 7 bases separating them. The CDR3 totals 14 residues. The germline CDR1 and CDR2 sequences are MNHEY and SVGAGI. This sample is part of a study of cytomegalovirus exposure and HLA in healthy donors. Study overall: Among fewer than 500 genotyped donors, around 82% fell in the Caucasian-associated ancestry cluster.

The PCR was carried out with 60 Vbeta primers and 13 Jbeta primers. Sequencing was performed with immunoSEQ multiplex PCR; in TCRdb, only in-frame clones are kept and a portion is missing. Of some 150,000 clones listed, about 80% are singletons. The receptor was isolated from a man between 18 and 35 years old in good health and CMV-seronegative. V gene TRBV6-5 combines with J gene TRBJ1-2; D perhaps matches TRBD1 (5 bases). The sample taken for sequencing was PBMCs. In DNA form, the CDR3 reads TGTGCCAGCAGTTACTCTGGGGGGAACTATGGCTACACCTTC. It specifies CASSYSGGNYGYTF.